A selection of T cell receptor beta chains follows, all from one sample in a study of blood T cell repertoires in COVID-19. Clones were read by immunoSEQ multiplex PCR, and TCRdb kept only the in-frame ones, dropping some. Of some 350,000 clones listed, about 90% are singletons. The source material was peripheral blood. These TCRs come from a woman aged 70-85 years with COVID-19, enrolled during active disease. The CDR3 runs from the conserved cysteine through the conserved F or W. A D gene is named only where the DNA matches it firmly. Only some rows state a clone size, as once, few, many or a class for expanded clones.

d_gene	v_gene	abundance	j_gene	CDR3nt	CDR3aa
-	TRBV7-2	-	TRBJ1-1	TGTGCCAGCAGCCCCCGCCGGGAAGTCACTGAAGCTTTCTTT	CASSPRREVTEAFF
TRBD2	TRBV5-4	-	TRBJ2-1	TGTGCCAGCAGCTATAGCGGGGGGGCCTACAATGAGCAGTTCTTC	CASSYSGGAYNEQFF
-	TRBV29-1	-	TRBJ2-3	TGCAGCGTTGGTCAGGGCGGAGCAGATACGCAGTATTTT	CSVGQGGADTQYF
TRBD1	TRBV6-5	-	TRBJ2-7	TGTGCCAGCAGCTCAGGGGGTGGGCTTTCCTACGAGCAGTACTTC	CASSSGGGLSYEQYF
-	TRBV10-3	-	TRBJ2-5	TGTGCCATCAGTAGCGGGGGACAGGAGACCCAGTACTTC	CAISSGGQETQYF
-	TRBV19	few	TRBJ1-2	TGTGCCAGTAGTATCAGCGGGGGGCCAAGTGGCTACACCTTC	CASSISGGPSGYTF
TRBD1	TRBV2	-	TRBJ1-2	TGTGCCAGCAGTACTCGAAGGACAGGCCCGGTCTATGGCTACACCTTC	CASSTRRTGPVYGYTF
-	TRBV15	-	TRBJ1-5	TGTGCCACCAGCGGGGGGTTCAATCAGCCCCAGCATTTT	CATSGGFNQPQHF
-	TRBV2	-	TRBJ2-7	TGTGCCAGCACCTCAGCCGGGGGTACCTACGAGCAGTACTTC	CASTSAGGTYEQYF
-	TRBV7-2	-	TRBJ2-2	TGTGCCAGCAGCTGGGGGACAACCGGGGAGCTGTTTTTT	CASSWGTTGELFF
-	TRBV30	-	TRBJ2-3	TGTGCCTGGGGGCCCCGGACAGATACGCAGTATTTT	CAWGPRTDTQYF
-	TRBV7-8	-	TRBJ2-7	TGTGCCAGCAGCTTCGGAGGGGCCTACGAGCAGTACTTC	CASSFGGAYEQYF
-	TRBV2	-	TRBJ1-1	TGTGCCAGCATCGCGGAGATCAACACTGAAGCTTTCTTT	CASIAEINTEAFF
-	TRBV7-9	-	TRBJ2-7	TGTGCCAGCAGCTTAGTGACTAGCTCCTACGAGCAGTACTTC	CASSLVTSSYEQYF
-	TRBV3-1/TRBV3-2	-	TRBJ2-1	TGTGCCAGCAGGGGGGACACATACAATGAGCAGTTCTTC	CASRGDTYNEQFF
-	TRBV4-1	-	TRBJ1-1	TGCGCCAGCAGCCAAGAAGGAACAGCTAACACTGAAGCTTTCTTT	CASSQEGTANTEAFF
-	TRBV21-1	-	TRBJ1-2	TGTGCCAGCAGCAAAGACCCCATTCGGGGGCAGGGGGCGCCTGGCTATGGCTACACCTTC	CASSKDPIRGQGAPGYGYTF
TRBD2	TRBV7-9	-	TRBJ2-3	TGTGCCAGCAGCACGGGGACTAGCTTGACAGATACGCAGTATTTT	CASSTGTSLTDTQYF
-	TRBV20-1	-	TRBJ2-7	TGCAGTGCTATAGACAGCTACGAGCAGTACTTC	CSAIDSYEQYF
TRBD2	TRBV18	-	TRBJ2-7	TGTGCCACTCGCGGGGGGGCAAACGAGCAGTACTTC	CATRGGANEQYF
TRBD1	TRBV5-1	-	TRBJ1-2	TGCGCCAGCAGCTCCGGACAGGGTAACACCTTC	CASSSGQGNTF
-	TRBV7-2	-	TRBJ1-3	TGTGCCAGCAGCTCCCTCCAGGGGAAAGGATCTGGAAACACCATATATTTT	CASSSLQGKGSGNTIYF
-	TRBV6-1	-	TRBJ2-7	TGTGCCAGCAGTGAATCCCCCACAGGAAGGTACGAGCAGTACTTC	CASSESPTGRYEQYF
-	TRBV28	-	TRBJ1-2	TGTGCCAGCAGTTTGGGGGAGGATGGCTACACCTTC	CASSLGEDGYTF
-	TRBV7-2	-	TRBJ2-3	TGTGCCAGCAGCTTAGGCACGGGGACAGATACGCAGTATTTT	CASSLGTGTDTQYF
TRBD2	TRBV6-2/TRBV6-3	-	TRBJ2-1	TGTGCCAGCAGCCAGCGAGGGGCGGGGGGTCGTGAGCAGTTCTTC	CASSQRGAGGREQFF
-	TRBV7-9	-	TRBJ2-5	TGTGCCAGCAGCCCCCCCCGGCAAGAGACCCAGTACTTC	CASSPPRQETQYF
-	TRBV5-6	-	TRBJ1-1	TGTGCCAGCAGCTTCCTCGACAGGAACACTGAAGCTTTCTTT	CASSFLDRNTEAFF
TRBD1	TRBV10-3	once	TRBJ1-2	TGTGCCATCAGTGAGCCCGGGACAGGGCACAACTATGGCTACACCTTC	CAISEPGTGHNYGYTF
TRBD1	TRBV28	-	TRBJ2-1	TGTGCCAGCACCGGGGAGGGACAGGGCAACAATGAGCAGTTCTTC	CASTGEGQGNNEQFF
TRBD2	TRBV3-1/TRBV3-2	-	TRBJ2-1	TGTGCCAGCAGGCTAGCGGGGGGGCCCTACAATGAGCAGTTCTTC	CASRLAGGPYNEQFF
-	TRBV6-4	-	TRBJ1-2	TGTGCCAGCAGTGAATCCACACTCGGGAACGGTGGCTACACCTTC	CASSESTLGNGGYTF
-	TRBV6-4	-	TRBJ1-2	TGTGCCAGCAGTGACGGACAGTATGGCTACACCTTC	CASSDGQYGYTF
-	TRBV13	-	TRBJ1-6	TGTGCCAGCAGCTTAGGATCTAGGGGCAGCAGGTCACCCCTCCACTTT	CASSLGSRGSRSPLHF
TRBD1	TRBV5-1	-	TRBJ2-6	TGCGCCAGCAGCTTAGGGACAGGGAGAGACTCTGGGGCCAACGTCCTGACTTTC	CASSLGTGRDSGANVLTF
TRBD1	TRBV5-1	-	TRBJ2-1	TGCGCCAGCAGCACCGGACAGGGGTTCAATGAGCAGTTCTTC	CASSTGQGFNEQFF
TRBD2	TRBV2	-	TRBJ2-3	TGTGCCAGCGGGAGGACTAGCGTGAGAGATACGCAGTATTTT	CASGRTSVRDTQYF
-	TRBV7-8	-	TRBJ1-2	TGTGCCAGCAGCTTAGGAACAGATTCTAACTATGGCTACACCTTC	CASSLGTDSNYGYTF
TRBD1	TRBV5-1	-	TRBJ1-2	TGCGCCAGCAGCCCAGGGGGGCGCGACTATGGCTACACCTTC	CASSPGGRDYGYTF
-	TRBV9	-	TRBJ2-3	TGTGCCAGCAGCGCCGGACTACTCGATACGCAGTATTTT	CASSAGLLDTQYF
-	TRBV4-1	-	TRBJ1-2	TGCGCCAGCAGCCAAGATACGGGGAGAGCTAACTATGGCTACACCTTC	CASSQDTGRANYGYTF
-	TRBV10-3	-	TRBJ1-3	TGTGCCATCACCAGGGGAGACACCATATATTTT	CAITRGDTIYF
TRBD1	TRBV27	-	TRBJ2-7	TGTGCCAGCAGTGTGGGACAGGGGCTGGGGGAGCAGTACTTC	CASSVGQGLGEQYF
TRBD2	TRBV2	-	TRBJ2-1	TGTGCCAGCAGGGTAGCGGGGTTTGCTGAGCAGTTCTTC	CASRVAGFAEQFF
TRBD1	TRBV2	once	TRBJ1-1	TGTGCCAGCAGGATGGACAGGGGCGACACTGAAGCTTTCTTT	CASRMDRGDTEAFF
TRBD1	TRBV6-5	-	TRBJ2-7	TGTGCCAGCAGTCTAATACAGGGGTGGTCCTACGAGCAGTACTTC	CASSLIQGWSYEQYF
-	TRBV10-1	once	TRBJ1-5	TGCGCCAGCAGTGAGGGGAGGATGCAGCCCCAGCATTTT	CASSEGRMQPQHF
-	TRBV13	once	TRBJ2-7	TGTGCCAGCAGCCCTCCCGGGACAACTACCTACGAGCAGTACTTC	CASSPPGTTTYEQYF
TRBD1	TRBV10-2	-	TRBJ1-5	TGCGCCAGCAGTGAGTCCACAGGGGGCAGTCAGCCCCAGCATTTT	CASSESTGGSQPQHF
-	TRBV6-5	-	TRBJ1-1	TGTGCCAGCAGTTTACAGGTTTACACTGAAGCTTTCTTT	CASSLQVYTEAFF
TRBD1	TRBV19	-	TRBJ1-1	TGTGCCACTCGGACAGGGTACACTGAAGCTTTCTTT	CATRTGYTEAFF
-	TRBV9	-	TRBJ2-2	TGTGCCAGCAGAGCCAGGGAAAGCGACGGGGAGCTGTTTTTT	CASRARESDGELFF
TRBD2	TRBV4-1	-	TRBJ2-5	TGCGCCAGCAGCCGTAGTTTGAGTGTTGGGGCTAGCGGACCAAAAGAGACCCAGTACTTC	CASSRSLSVGASGPKETQYF
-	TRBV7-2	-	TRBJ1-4	TGTGCCAGCAGCCTGAGACATACAACTAATGAAAAACTGTTTTTT	CASSLRHTTNEKLFF
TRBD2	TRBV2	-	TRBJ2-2	TGTGCCGGTGGACTAGCGGGGACCGGGGAGCTGTTTTTT	CAGGLAGTGELFF
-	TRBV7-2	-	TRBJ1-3	TGTGCCAGCAGCTTTGGTACAGCTGGAAACACCATATATTTT	CASSFGTAGNTIYF
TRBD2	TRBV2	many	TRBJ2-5	TGTGCCAGCAGTTCCGGGGGGGCAAAGACCCAGTACTTC	CASSSGGAKTQYF